This TCR beta chain was documented in a study of T cell clonality in common variable immunodeficiency. V lost 1 base to trimming and J lost 2 bases; unmatched junction nucleotides: 8. The CDR3 spans 17 residues. Germline lookup yields CDR1 MNHEY and CDR2 SVGEGT. Patients and controls were mostly of Caucasian heritage. TCRdb keeps only in-frame clones here, not all; method: immunoSEQ multiplex PCR. The sample has approximately 44,000 clones, none seen only once. This clone was detected ten times or more. Its antigen is not known. The DNA ends 3 residues before the CDR3 does, and the rest of the CDR3 is filled in from the germline J gene. General study findings and limits: CVID patient heterogeneity limited repertoire-clinical complication correlations. Compared with healthy controls, CVID subjects showed increased TCRbeta clonality, mostly in about a third. T cell subpopulation sequencing would be needed to explain CVID clonality.

V and J are TRBV6-2 or TRBV6-3 and TRBJ1-2; 9 bases agree with TRBD1. Sequenced: peripheral blood mononuclear cells. The sequence was obtained from a person aged 18 to 75 in good health. The sequenced CDR3 bases are TGTGCCAGCAGTTACTTTACAGGGGGCGGTTCGAACTATGGC. It codes for CASSYFTGGGSNYG. The full CDR3 protein reads CASSYFTGGGSNYGYTF.